Reported below is one TCR beta chain. This sample was taken from a study of blood T cell repertoires in COVID-19. V was pared by 11 bases and J by 0 bases, with 15 bases of the junction left unmatched. This CDR3 contains 16 residues. CDR1 is SNHLY and CDR2 is FYNNEI in the germline V gene. Clones were read by immunoSEQ multiplex PCR, and TCRdb kept only the in-frame ones, dropping some. The sample holds some 130,000 clones; more than 75% are singletons and the top ten take about an eighth. This receptor was identified in a woman in her sixties or seventies with COVID-19, enrolled during active disease. Source material: peripheral blood. This chain uses TRBV2 with TRBJ2-7, with TRBD2 matching 8 bases. CDR3 DNA: TGTGCCTCAGCATGGGTAACGCGGGGGGCCTCCTACGAGCAGTACTTC. This gives the protein CASAWVTRGASYEQYF.